The 22 T cell receptor beta chains given below trace back to one sample, sequenced in a study of CD4+ T cells in melanoma. Measured with immunoSEQ multiplex PCR; TCRdb has only the in-frame clones, and not every one. The table records nearly 50,000 clones, roughly nine tenths of them present only once. Sequencing was performed on peripheral blood. These receptors all come from a human donor with melanoma.

This rearrangement joins TRBV9 to TRBJ1-1; D is uncertain. Per the germline V gene, CDR1 is SGDLS and CDR2 is YYNGEE. Between the trimmed V and J ends, which lost 5 bases and 0 bases, there was a span of 5 bases. The CDR3 is 12 residues long. This CDR3 reads CASSGLNTEAFF. As DNA, the CDR3 is TGTGCCAGCAGTGGACTGAACACTGAAGCTTTCTTT.

This clone was seen only once. The chain combines TRBV7-2 with TRBJ2-7; 8 bases line up with TRBD2. V gave up 6 bases and J gave up 5 bases; unmatched junction bases: 6. This CDR3 is 13 amino acids long. Germline-derived CDR1 and CDR2 are SGHTA and FQGNSA. CDR3 region: CASSYTGGNEQYF. The CDR3 nucleotides read TGTGCCAGCAGTTATACGGGAGGGAACGAGCAGTACTTC.

This clone was seen a few times. The chain has TRBV4-1 and TRBJ2-7; D is unresolved. V was pared by 1 base and J by 4 bases, with 5 bases between. Germline CDR1 is MGHRA and CDR2 is YSYEKL. This CDR3 is 12 amino acids long. The CDR3 region has the DNA TGCGCCAGCAGCCAAGTAGGATACGAGCAGTACTTC. Protein product: CASSQVGYEQYF.

The chain uses TRBV4-3 and TRBJ2-5, with D unresolved. The CDR3 is 14 residues long. Trimming removed 0 bases at V and 1 base at J, with 6 bases between. From germline, CDR1 is LGHNA and CDR2 YSLEER. DNA for the CDR3: TGCGCCAGCAGCCAAGATGCACGCCAAGAGACCCAGTACTTC. Its protein is CASSQDARQETQYF.

The chain uses TRBV7-3 and TRBJ2-7; D might be TRBD2 (5 bases). Germline V lookup: CDR1 SGHTA, CDR2 FQGTGA. V was cut by 11 bases and J by 3 bases, with 23 bases left in between. CDR3 size: 15 residues. The CDR3 protein is CALMGDLGKHYEQYF. CDR3 DNA sequence: TGTGCCCTCATGGGAGACCTAGGCAAGCACTACGAGCAGTACTTC. The variable domain in full, with the rest retrieved from reference TRBV7-3 and TRBJ2-7, is GAGVSQTPSNKVTEKGKYVELRCDPISGHTALYWYRQSLGQGPEFLIYFQGTGAADDSGLPNDRFFAVRPEGSVSTLKIQRTERGDSAVYLCALMGDLGKHYEQYFGPGTRLTVT.

The V gene is TRBV23-1, the J gene TRBJ2-7; TRBD1 might be the D (6 bases). TRBV23-1 is assigned to the ORF class and has an uncertain function. CDR3 length: 14 residues. Trimming shortened V by 8 bases and J by 5 bases, and 19 bases separated the two germline ends. CDR3 nucleotides: TGCGCCAGCTACAACAGGGAACCGTATCACGAGCAGTACTTC. It translates to CASYNREPYHEQYF.

A single count supports this clone. The genes are TRBV16 and TRBJ1-2; TRBD1 might be the D (5 bases). The CDR3 is 13 residues long. The germline CDR1 and CDR2 sequences are KGHSY and FQNENV. Trimming removed 2 bases at V and 5 bases at J, with 9 bases between. CDR3 DNA: TGTGCCAGCAGCCAACGGGACGGGTATGGCTACACCTTC. As protein: CASSQRDGYGYTF. Drawing the rest from reference TRBV16 and TRBJ1-2, the complete variable domain is GEEVAQTPKHLVRGEGQKAKLYCAPIKGHSYVFWYQQVLKNEFKFLISFQNENVFDETGMPKERFSAKCLPNSPCSLEIQATKLEDSAVYFCASSQRDGYGYTFGSGTRLTVV.

The chain has TRBV29-1 and TRBJ1-1; D may be TRBD1 (6 bases). V gave up 7 bases and J gave up 10 bases, with 10 bases separating them. The CDR3 length is 9 residues. The germline CDR1 and CDR2 sequences are SQVTM and ANQGSEA. The CDR3 nucleotides are TGCAGCGCGGACAGCGGAGCTTTCTTT. Amino acids: CSADSGAFF.

The V call is TRBV2, the J call TRBJ1-2; 7 bases fit TRBD1. CDR1 and CDR2 from the germline V gene are SNHLY and FYNNEI. The CDR3 extends over 14 amino acids. Trimming cost V 3 bases and J 4 bases; bases outside gene matches: 5. CDR3 in amino acids: CASSDLTGFYGYTF. The DNA for the CDR3 is TGTGCCAGCAGTGATTTGACAGGGTTCTATGGCTACACCTTC.

The chain recombines TRBV5-1 with TRBJ1-3; D perhaps matches TRBD1 (6 bases). V shed 4 bases and J shed 0 bases, with 14 bases lying between them. The germline CDR1 and CDR2 sequences are SGHRS and YFSETQ. The CDR3 has 16 residues. CDR3 DNA sequence: TGCGCCAGCAGCGCCCCCGGGACACACTCTGGAAACACCATATATTTT. Amino acid sequence: CASSAPGTHSGNTIYF.

This chain links TRBV11-2 with TRBJ2-7; no clear D. The CDR3 totals 15 residues. The V and J ends lost 7 bases and 0 bases respectively, with 16 bases between them. Germline V gene data show CDR1 as SGHAT and CDR2 as FQNNGV. DNA for the CDR3: TGTGCCAGCACCGAACCGTACAAACTCTCCTACGAGCAGTACTTC. The encoded protein is CASTEPYKLSYEQYF. The variable domain in full, with the rest retrieved from reference TRBV11-2 and TRBJ2-7, is EAGVAQSPRYKIIEKRQSVAFWCNPISGHATLYWYQQILGQGPKLLIQFQNNGVVDDSQLPKDRFSAERLKGVDSTLKIQPAKLEDSAVYLCASTEPYKLSYEQYFGPGTRLTVT.

This rearrangement joins TRBV29-1 to TRBJ2-3; D remains ambiguous. The germline CDR1 and CDR2 sequences are SQVTM and ANQGSEA. There are 13 residues in the CDR3. V was cut by 2 bases and J by 1 base, with 7 bases left in between. CDR3 DNA sequence: TGCAGCGTTGAACTCCCACGCACAGATACGCAGTATTTT. Translated, it gives CSVELPRTDTQYF.

V and J are TRBV28 and TRBJ1-1; maybe TRBD1 (5 bases). The CDR3 consists of 14 residues. Germline CDR1 MDHEN, CDR2 SYDVKM. V was clipped by 5 bases and J by 9 bases, with 19 bases between them. Written as DNA, the CDR3 is TGTGCCAGCAGTACTCCTCTAGAGGGGCGGAAAGCTTTCTTT. It translates to CASSTPLEGRKAFF.

The genes are TRBV7-9 and TRBJ1-2; TRBD1 is a possible D gene (6 bases). Trimming removed 5 bases from V and 3 bases from J, with 13 bases in between. This CDR3 contains 14 residues. Per germline, CDR1 SEHNR and CDR2 FQNEAQ (reference sequence). The DNA of the CDR3 is TGTGCCAGCAGCCCCTTCAGGGGAGACTATGGCTACACCTTC. This translates into CASSPFRGDYGYTF. Together with reference TRBV7-9 and TRBJ1-2, the CDR3 gives the full variable domain: DTGVSQNPRHKITKRGQNVTFRCDPISEHNRLYWYRQTLGQGPEFLTYFQNEAQLEKSRLLSDRFSAERPKGSFSTLEIQRTEQGDSAMYLCASSPFRGDYGYTFGSGTRLTVV.

This clone was seen once. The chain employs TRBV7-2 and TRBJ2-7; TRBD1 matches at 8 bases. CDR1 SGHTA and CDR2 FQGNSA come from the germline V gene. The CDR3 contains 15 residues. The V and J ends lost 3 bases and 2 bases, in that order; junction bases with no gene match: 6. CDR3: CASSFPGQETYEQYF. The DNA of the CDR3 is TGTGCCAGCAGCTTTCCGGGACAGGAGACCTACGAGCAGTACTTC.

This chain connects TRBV7-2 to TRBJ2-2, with 10 positions matching TRBD2. The germline V gene has CDR1 SGHTA and CDR2 FQGNSA. The CDR3 loop spans 17 amino acids. Trimming cost V 1 base and J 0 bases; bases outside gene matches: 2. The CDR3 coding sequence is TGTGCCAGCAGCTTAGTGAGCGGGGGGGCGAACACCGGGGAGCTGTTTTTT. Translation gives CASSLVSGGANTGELFF.

The V gene is TRBV12-5, the J gene TRBJ2-5, with TRBD1 matching over 9 bases. CDR1 and CDR2 from the germline V gene are LGHNT and FRNRAP. Germline trimming cut 6 bases from V and 0 bases from J; bases unmatched to any gene: 23. The CDR3 totals 21 residues. Here the CDR3 DNA reads TGTGCTAGTGGGAGGGGACAGGGAGGGCTTCTCCCTAAACGGTACCAAGAGACCCAGTACTTC. It translates to CASGRGQGGLLPKRYQETQYF.

V gene TRBV7-9 combines with J gene TRBJ1-4; 9 positions match TRBD1. Trimming cost V 4 bases and J 7 bases; bases outside gene matches: 4. Germline CDR1 SEHNR, CDR2 FQNEAQ (reference sequence). There are 14 residues in the CDR3. In DNA form, the CDR3 reads TGTGCCAGCAGCTGGGGACAGGGCATTGAAAAACTGTTTTTT. Encoded protein: CASSWGQGIEKLFF.

This chain links TRBV4-3 with TRBJ2-3, with D possibly matching TRBD2 (5 bases). Germline V gives CDR1 LGHNA, CDR2 YSLEER. V gave up 0 bases and J gave up 2 bases, with 18 bases separating them. The CDR3 is made up of 18 amino acids. DNA of the CDR3: TGCGCCAGCAGCCAAGATCCCTACACACAGACTACCACAGATACGCAGTATTTT. Translation: CASSQDPYTQTTTDTQYF.

J is TRBJ1-1 and V is TRBV2; possible D gene TRBD1, 6 bases. V dropped 4 bases and J dropped 6 bases, with 18 bases sitting between them. The CDR3 spans 15 residues. CDR1 and CDR2 from the germline V gene are SNHLY and FYNNEI. Written as DNA, the CDR3 is TGTGCCAGCAGTGTAATCGGGGGGCGGGCGTCTGAAGCTTTCTTT. Translating it yields CASSVIGGRASEAFF.

The rearrangement joins TRBV7-2 to TRBJ1-4; D is undetermined. V dropped 5 bases and J dropped 8 bases, with 15 bases sitting between them. The germline V gene encodes CDR1 SGHTA and CDR2 FQGNSA. This CDR3 has 14 amino acids. CDR3 in DNA: TGTGCCAGCAGCCCCAGTGCACTCGGGGAAAAACTGTTTTTT. It is translated as CASSPSALGEKLFF.

V gene TRBV19 combines with J gene TRBJ1-2; D perhaps matches TRBD1 (5 bases). In germline, CDR1 is LNHDA, CDR2 SQIVND (reference sequence). The V and J ends lost 7 bases and 0 bases respectively, with 15 bases between them. The CDR3 covers 15 residues. CDR3 coding DNA: TGTGCCAGTACCACCCCGGGGGGTACTAACTATGGCTACACCTTC. Translating it yields CASTTPGGTNYGYTF.